The 23 T cell receptor beta chains reported below all come from one sample, sequenced in a study of T cells in Graves' hyperthyroidism and ophthalmopathy. Amplification of TCR beta CDR3 regions was performed using RNA transcripts as template. The HTBI set primed first-round TCR CDR3 RT-PCR. TCRdb called the multiplex PCR reads again in MiXCR, with one record for every CDR3 protein. The sample yields some 510,000 distinct CDR3 sequences, approximately 44% seen once. What was sequenced was peripheral blood or thyroid tissue (not recorded which). All receptors come from a woman between 18 and 29 years old with Graves' hyperthyroidism.

This chain uses TRBV5-5 with TRBJ1-2; TRBD1 aligns across 10 bases. The germline V gene has CDR1 SGHKS and CDR2 YYEKEE (reference sequence). This CDR3 region has 13 residues. Germline trimming cut 4 bases from V and 8 bases from J; bases unmatched to any gene: 5. The CDR3 DNA reads as TGTGCCAGCAGCATTGACAGGGGGCTCGGCTACACCTTC. Protein product: CASSIDRGLGYTF.

The CDR3 region is CASSSTWDVNTEAFF. CDR3 bases: TGTGCCAGCAGCTCCACGTGGGATGTGAACACTGAAGCTTTCTTT. The J gene is TRBJ1-1, the V gene TRBV12-3 or TRBV12-4; D gene uncertain. V lost 6 bases to trimming and J lost 0 bases, with 14 bases between them. The CDR3 sequence is 15 residues long.

This clonotype has just a few counts. The chain couples TRBV20-1 to TRBJ1-1; D gene ambiguous. Germline CDR1 is DFQATT and CDR2 is SNEGSKA (reference sequence). The CDR3 loop spans 15 amino acids. Trimming took 3 bases from V and 2 from J, leaving 16 bases between them. CDR3 region: CSASAPWPNNTEAFF. The CDR3 nucleotides are TGCAGTGCTAGTGCGCCCTGGCCCAACAACACTGAAGCTTTCTTT.

The chain has TRBV4-1 and TRBJ1-5, with no clear D. CDR1 and CDR2 from the germline V gene are MGHRA and YSYEKL. V shed 0 bases and J shed 0 bases, with 9 bases lying between them. The CDR3 has 16 residues. CDR3 bases: TGCGCCAGCAGCCAAGAAAGACGCGATAGCAATCAGCCCCAGCATTTT. Translation: CASSQERRDSNQPQHF.

This chain connects TRBV19 to TRBJ1-5, with unresolved D. Germline V gives CDR1 LNHDA, CDR2 SQIVND (reference sequence). The CDR3 has 16 amino acids. With 3 bases removed from V and 0 bases from J, the gap between germline ends came to 12 bases. In nucleotides, the CDR3 is TGTGCCAGTAGTATGTGGTCTGGAAATAGCAATCAGCCCCAGCATTTT. This encodes CASSMWSGNSNQPQHF. Combining the CDR3 with reference TRBV19 and TRBJ1-5 gives the whole variable domain DGGITQSPKYLFRKEGQNVTLSCEQNLNHDAMYWYRQDPGQGLRLIYYSQIVNDFQKGDIAEGYSVSREKKESFPLTVTSAQKNPTAFYLCASSMWSGNSNQPQHFGDGTRLSIL.

At least ten counts were recorded for this clonotype. This chain links TRBV2 with TRBJ1-5, with D unclear. V was trimmed by 6 bases and J by 7 bases, leaving 13 bases between them. The CDR3 length is 13 residues. Germline CDR1 reads SNHLY; CDR2 reads FYNNEI. The CDR3 DNA reads TGTGCCAGCAGGGGGATCGGCCGGCAGCCCCAGCATTTT. This sequence encodes CASRGIGRQPQHF.

This chain joins TRBV24-1 and TRBJ1-1; D is possibly TRBD1 (5 bases). The length of the CDR3 is 14 residues. The germline gives CDR1 KGHDR, CDR2 SFDVKD. The V and J ends lost 9 bases and 1 base respectively, with 14 bases between them. CDR3 nucleotides: TGTGCCACCCGACGGGACGTGGCGAACACTGAAGCTTTCTTT. It specifies CATRRDVANTEAFF.

This rearrangement joins TRBV24-1 to TRBJ1-2, with 11 bases identical to TRBD1. Germline CDR1 reads KGHDR; CDR2 reads SFDVKD. V was clipped by 9 bases and J by 2 bases; unmatched bases: 10. The CDR3 sequence is 16 residues long. The CDR3 loop is CATPPRTGGLNYGYTF. As DNA, the CDR3 is TGTGCCACCCCTCCTAGGACAGGGGGCTTAAACTATGGCTACACCTTC.

The DNA for the CDR3 is TGTGCCAGCAGTTACTCGGACAGGGGGCGAAAGCACACTGAAGCTTTCTTT. This codes for CASSYSDRGRKHTEAFF. V gene TRBV2 combines with J gene TRBJ1-1; 11 bases are a match to TRBD1. J was trimmed by 3 bases and V by 5 bases; bases with no gene match: 11. The CDR3 totals 17 residues. CDR1 and CDR2 (germline): SNHLY, FYNNEI.

This clonotype was observed a handful of times. The chain couples TRBV6-6 to TRBJ2-7; D gene unclear. V was clipped by 5 bases and J by 0 bases, with 11 bases between them. The CDR3 is 14 amino acids. Germline loops: CDR1 MNHNY, CDR2 SVGAGI (reference sequence). CDR3: CASSMDGRSYEQYF. CDR3 coding DNA: TGTGCCAGCAGTATGGACGGACGCTCCTACGAGCAGTACTTC.

As DNA, the CDR3 is TGTGCCAGCAGCCTAGGAGGAGGGGGACTCACTGAAGCTTTCTTT. Residues: CASSLGGGGLTEAFF. The chain links TRBV2 to TRBJ1-1; possible D gene TRBD1, 6 bases. This CDR3 contains 15 residues. The germline gives CDR1 SNHLY, CDR2 FYNNEI. V was shortened by 6 bases and J by 4 bases, with 18 bases between the two germline ends. Looking up the rest from reference TRBV2 and TRBJ1-1 gives the full variable domain: EPEVTQTPSHQVTQMGQEVILRCVPISNHLYFYWYRQILGQKVEFLVSFYNNEISEKSEIFDDQFSVERPDGSNFTLKIRSTKLEDSAMYFCASSLGGGGLTEAFFGQGTRLTVV.

In its sample, this clonotype was seen a few times. The chain combines TRBV2 with TRBJ1-1; D is undetermined. Trimming took 7 bases from V and 3 from J, leaving 12 bases between them. Germline CDR1 reads SNHLY; CDR2 reads FYNNEI. The CDR3 runs 13 residues. The CDR3: CASKDERHTEAFF. The CDR3 DNA reads TGTGCCAGCAAGGATGAGCGACACACTGAAGCTTTCTTT.

In this sample, this clonotype turned up many times. The V gene is TRBV10-2, the J gene TRBJ1-1; the D gene is possibly TRBD1 (5 bases). V lost 8 bases, J lost 4 bases, and 14 bases lay in between. The germline CDR1 and CDR2 sequences are WSHSY and SAAADI. The CDR3 runs 13 residues. CDR3 residues: CASGRTGVTEAFF. Here the CDR3 DNA reads TGCGCCAGCGGTCGAACAGGAGTCACTGAAGCTTTCTTT.

This chain uses TRBV6-1 with TRBJ1-2; 9 bases match TRBD1. Germline V gene data show CDR1 as MNHNS and CDR2 as SASEGT. V shed 7 bases, J shed 6 bases, and the junction held 6 bases outside the gene matches. The CDR3 is made up of 13 amino acids. For the CDR3, the DNA is TGTGCCAGCACCATGACAGGGGGTGATGGCTACACCTTC. It is translated as CASTMTGGDGYTF.

The chain combines TRBV7-2 with TRBJ1-6; the match to TRBD1 covers 7 bases. This CDR3 is 16 amino acids long. Per the germline V gene, CDR1 is SGHTA and CDR2 is FQGNSA. V trimming: 2 bases; J trimming: 8 bases; junction bases outside the gene matches: 9. CDR3 amino acids: CASSLTSGTVDSPLHF. CDR3 DNA sequence: TGTGCCAGCAGCTTAACGTCCGGGACAGTGGATTCACCCCTCCACTTT.

This clonotype was picked up many times. The chain employs TRBV12-3 or TRBV12-4 and TRBJ2-6; D uncertain. Trimming shortened V by 6 bases and J by 0 bases, and 9 bases separated the two germline ends. This CDR3 has 15 residues. The CDR3 nucleotides are TGTGCCAGCAGGGGCTATCGCTCTGGGGCCAACGTCCTGACTTTC. Its protein product is CASRGYRSGANVLTF.

The gene calls are TRBV24-1 and TRBJ2-7, with 10 nucleotides matching TRBD1. Germline-derived CDR1 and CDR2 are KGHDR and SFDVKD. The ends lost 5 bases at V and 3 bases at J; junction bases unmatched: 3. The CDR3 covers 14 residues. The CDR3 is CATSGTGGSYEQYF. DNA of the CDR3: TGTGCCACCAGTGGGACAGGGGGAAGCTACGAGCAGTACTTC.

As for this clonotype: At one end the junction does not follow the germline gene, possibly because of a read error. The J gene is TRBJ2-5, the V gene TRBV25-1; 8 nucleotides match TRBD1. This CDR3 is built from 16 residues. Germline V CDR1 and CDR2: MGHDK, SYGVNS. CDR3 sequence: CASSQDWGTGQETQYF. In nucleotides, the CDR3 is TGCGCCAGCAGCCAAGATTGGGGGACAGGTCAAGAGACCCAGTACTTC.

With regard to this clonotype: A much larger clone sits a single nucleotide away, making a read error possible. This chain uses TRBV24-1 with TRBJ1-1; D unresolved. V lost 4 bases and J 2 bases, leaving 7 bases between the germline ends. Germline V CDR1 and CDR2: KGHDR, SFDVKD. CDR3 size: 13 residues. The CDR3 region has the DNA TGTGCCACCAGTGACCCTACAAACACTGAAGCTTTCTTT. This codes for CATSDPTNTEAFF.

This chain links TRBV7-9 with TRBJ2-7, with D perhaps assigned TRBD1 or TRBD2 (5 bases each). Trimming took off 6 bases at V and 7 bases at J, with 22 bases between the two ends. This CDR3 spans 15 amino acids. Germline-derived CDR1 and CDR2 are SEHNR and FQNEAQ (reference sequence). CDR3 coding DNA: TGTGCCAGCAGGGCCGTCGGGGCCGCGGTGGATGAGCAGTACTTC. Amino acids: CASRAVGAAVDEQYF.

This clonotype was observed many times. This sequence joins TRBV25-1 and TRBJ2-7, with D unresolved. The CDR3 spans 12 residues. Germline loops: CDR1 MGHDK, CDR2 SYGVNS. V shed 0 bases and J shed 2 bases, with 2 bases lying between them. The CDR3 bases are TGTGCCAGCAGTGAATATCCCTACGAGCAGTACTTC. Encoded protein: CASSEYPYEQYF.

This clonotype has ten or more counts. The chain links TRBV29-1 to TRBJ1-1, with D hard to call. V dropped 2 bases and J dropped 6 bases, with 13 bases sitting between them. The CDR3 has 13 residues. Germline assignment: CDR1 SQVTM and CDR2 ANQGSEA. The CDR3, as DNA: TGCAGCGTTGAAAGGATAGGATTAGCTGAAGCTTTCTTT. Its translation: CSVERIGLAEAFF. Based on the CDR3 plus reference TRBV29-1 and TRBJ1-1, the full variable domain is SAVISQKPSRDICQRGTSLTIQCQVDSQVTMMFWYRQQPGQSLTLIATANQGSEATYESGFVIDKFPISRPNLTFSTLTVSNMSPEDSSIYLCSVERIGLAEAFFGQGTRLTVV.

The chain uses TRBV6-5 and TRBJ1-5; no clear D gene. The CDR3 has 12 amino acids. V dropped 8 bases and J dropped 4 bases, with 9 bases sitting between them. Germline V CDR1 and CDR2: MNHEY, SVGAGI. CDR3 DNA sequence: TGTGCCAGCCCGCAGAGTAATCAGCCCCAGCATTTT. Amino acids: CASPQSNQPQHF.